The entry below describes one T cell receptor beta chain. There are many counts of this clonotype. Its antigen is not yet known. Qualities for individual bases were not recorded, and no much larger clone is one base off. The data derive from a study of human T cells and chemical hapten exposure (dated by TCRdb to the early 2020s). With regard to the full study: For sensitization, 2% DPC in acetone was applied to a roughly 2 cm by roughly 2 cm area of upper inner arm skin. Patch tests used Finn chambers with 0.01% DPC on the upper back, scored after 6 days by International Contact Dermatitis Research Group standards. Libraries were pooled for sequencing, and per-sample TCR yields varied mainly because of small differences in library volumes within the pool. Blood samples were taken from patients before sensitization (week 0) and at 2, 6 and about 24 weeks after DPC sensitization. About 27 alopecia patients gave blood for TCR sequencing at one to four time points (pre-sensitization, 2, 6 and 24 weeks). Throughout the study period of about 25 weeks, patients also received therapeutic DPC doses to the scalp every week. The patient cohort, mostly female, included alopecia areata with under or over 50% scalp involvement, alopecia totalis and alopecia universalis. Peripheral blood TCR repertoire changes were tracked in vivo in alopecia patients during primary and secondary sensitization to the hapten diphenylcyclopropenone (DPC). Overall study outcomes, separate from this receptor: Because all patients had alopecia, a presumed autoimmune disease, the immune response of the patients might differ from that of healthy individuals. Significantly more large CDR3 similarity clusters were formed by expanded TCRs than by pre-sensitization or healthy control sets, consistent with antigen-driven responses. The number of PT1 expanded TCRs positively correlated with patch test score, significant at thresholds 8, 16 and 32 but not 4. Repeated subsampling changed both the strength of the expansion versus patch-test correlation and the threshold at which the correlation became significant. No change with DPC sensitization was found in the number of TCRs above 1 in 1000 frequency, and no evidence of global repertoire structure alterations was found.

In light of the paper, this sample's time point label describes: pre-sensitization, week 0. The treatment or condition label, read with the paper, signifies: therapeutic diphenylcyclopropenone sensitization with weekly scalp DPC. At every patch-test visit, the blood draw took place before the patch test was put on. To be eligible, patients had to be aged 18 to 70, diagnosed with alopecia and judged suitable for DPC therapy, while pregnant patients were excluded. Unfractionated whole blood was collected in Tempus Blood RNA tubes, and total RNA was extracted from that blood. Relative to germline, V is 0 bases shorter and J is 8 bases shorter, with 5 bases between their ends. The CDR3 goes from the cysteine to the phenylalanine over 13 residues. The kept DNA is CDR3 alone, 39 bases in frame from the first base. The CDR1 and CDR2 encoded by the germline V gene are SGHTA and FQGNSA. Library method: RACE. This sample was sequenced with a NextSeq 500. During library preparation, unique molecular identifiers were attached to individual cDNA molecules so that TCRs could be counted in a quantitative, reproducible way. Both TCR alpha and TCR beta chains were sequenced from each blood RNA sample. The source study handled its data this way. The median number of TCRs per sample was over 85,000, ranging from roughly 20,000 to 700,000. V, J and CDR3 annotation of the TCR reads was carried out using the Decombinator software suite. To make PS versus PT1 abundance plots, every sample was subsampled to the same number of TCRs (28,000). Expanded TCRs were defined as absent before sensitization and observed at least eight times at the 2-week time point. TCRdb reprocessed the public reads (quality trimming at Q25 with fastp, clone calling with MiXCR) and kept in-frame beta chains. Rows with a matching CDR3 protein are joined into one entry that keeps the most common DNA and genes. These V and J calls are TCRdb output, not the study's own analysis. The sample yields about 98,000 distinct CDR3 sequences; approximately 11% were counted once. Under 3.5% of the sample is in the top ten clones.

Recombination connected TRBV7-2 to TRBJ1-6, with the D gene uncertain. The TCR was taken from a woman aged 55-69 years with alopecia areata. Some clones in this sample may be carry-over from other donors' samples. This material consisted of whole blood, taken in connection with sensitization to the hapten diphenylcyclopropenone (DPC). The CDR3 has the sequence CASSLAGDSPLHF. The DNA is TGTGCCAGCAGCTTAGCTGGGGATTCACCCCTCCACTTT. Full variable domain (CDR3 extended with the reference TRBV7-2 and TRBJ1-6 proteins): GAGVSQSPSNKVTEKGKDVELRCDPISGHTALYWYRQSLGQGLEFLIYFQGNSAPDKSGLPSDRFSAERTGGSVSTLTIQRTQQEDSAVYLCASSLAGDSPLHFGNGTRLTVT.